This T cell receptor (beta chain) was recorded in a study of regulatory T cells in long-lasting Graves disease. Study details: Positive TSH receptor antibodies alongside over 5 years of antithyroid drugs were what marked Graves' disease as persistent.

Researchers made TCR beta libraries by using iRepertoire HTBI primers and running Arm-PCR on CDR3 regions. TCRdb analysed the multiplex PCR reads with MiXCR anew, one entry per CDR3 protein. In the table there are 390,000 or so distinct CDR3 sequences, roughly 23% of which are singletons. The sample's time point: persistent/refractory GD, antithyroid drugs over 5 years with positive TRAb. The TCR library was made from RNA extracted from PBMCs. The patients were enrolled through endocrinology in Xi'an, China. Study results and caveats: TCR diversity in persistent Graves' patients was below that of newly diagnosed ones. Favored gene segments in persistent disease were TRBV28, TRBJ1-2 and TRBJ2-5.

CDR1 is SGHAT and CDR2 is FQNNGV in the germline V gene. The CDR3 has 15 amino acids. The junction had 7 bases not matched to a gene; V was cut back by 5 bases and J by 3 bases. This clonotype was picked up many times. Its antigen is currently unknown. Here the sequenced sample was peripheral blood mononuclear cells (PBMCs), taken when the disease was refractory, from a patient treated with antithyroid drugs. The receptor was isolated from a middle-aged woman with Graves disease. The chain combines TRBV11-2 with TRBJ2-7; 10 nucleotides align to TRBD1. The CDR3 DNA reads as TGTGCCAGCAGCACACGGGGGACAGGGGTCTACGAGCAGTACTTC. Translation gives CASSTRGTGVYEQYF.